This T cell receptor beta chain stems from a study of T cell responses to AZD1222 COVID-19 vaccine. Comments on this clone: Its antigen remains unknown.

Method: immunoSEQ multiplex PCR; TCRdb's copy keeps in-frame clones and lacks some. The table has 150,000 to 200,000 clones, 92% seen once. The CDR3 extends over 15 amino acids. The junction had 5 bases not matched to a gene; V was cut back by 1 base and J by 4 bases. Germline loops: CDR1 SGHDN, CDR2 FVKESK. Study-wide findings and caveats: Targeting of unmutated variant regions was reportedly seen in nearly half of spike-specific TCRs.

The TCR originated in an adult who received the AZD1222 COVID-19 vaccine. The V call is TRBV14, the J call TRBJ2-7; 9 bases line up with TRBD1. Sequencing used peripheral blood, obtained 28 days after the second AZD1222 dose. The CDR3 sequence is CASSQGTGDFYEQYF. The DNA for the CDR3 is TGTGCCAGCAGCCAAGGGACAGGGGATTTTTACGAGCAGTACTTC.